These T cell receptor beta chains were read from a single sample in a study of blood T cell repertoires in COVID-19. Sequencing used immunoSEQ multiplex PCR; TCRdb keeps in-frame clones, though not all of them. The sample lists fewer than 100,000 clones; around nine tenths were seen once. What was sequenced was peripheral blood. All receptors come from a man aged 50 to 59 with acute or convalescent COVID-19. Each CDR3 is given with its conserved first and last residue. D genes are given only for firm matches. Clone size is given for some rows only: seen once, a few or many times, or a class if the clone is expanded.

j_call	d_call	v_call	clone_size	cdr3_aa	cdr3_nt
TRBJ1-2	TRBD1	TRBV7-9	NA	CASSSDRVGGYTF	TGTGCCAGCAGTTCGGACAGGGTCGGTGGCTACACCTTC
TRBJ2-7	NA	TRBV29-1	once	CSVGTGQEQYF	TGCAGCGTTGGTACAGGGCAAGAGCAGTACTTC
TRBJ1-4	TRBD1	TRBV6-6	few	CASSYPGQGNEKLFF	TGTGCCAGCAGTTACCCGGGACAGGGAAATGAAAAACTGTTTTTT
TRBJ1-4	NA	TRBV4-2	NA	CASSQGLLNEKLFF	TGTGCCAGCAGCCAGGGACTTCTCAATGAAAAACTGTTTTTT
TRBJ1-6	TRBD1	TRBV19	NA	CASSNGQGRDSPLHF	TGTGCCAGTAGTAACGGACAGGGGAGGGATTCACCCCTCCACTTT
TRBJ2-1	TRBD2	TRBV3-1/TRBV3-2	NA	CASSQRRESYNEQFF	TGTGCCAGCAGCCAGAGGCGGGAGTCCTACAATGAGCAGTTCTTC
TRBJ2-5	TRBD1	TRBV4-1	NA	CASSSQGAGETQYF	TGCGCCAGCAGCTCACAGGGGGCTGGCGAGACCCAGTACTTC
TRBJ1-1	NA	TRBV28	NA	CASSFGQGNTEAFF	TGTGCCAGCAGTTTCGGGCAGGGGAACACTGAAGCTTTCTTT
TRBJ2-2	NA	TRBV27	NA	CASSLSAGSGGELFF	TGTGCCAGCAGTTTATCGGCAGGGTCCGGCGGGGAGCTGTTTTTT
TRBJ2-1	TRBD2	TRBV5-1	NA	CASSLVSGNYNEQFF	TGCGCCAGCAGCTTGGTTAGCGGGAACTACAATGAGCAGTTCTTC
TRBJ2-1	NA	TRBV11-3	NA	CASSLELAGGNEQFF	TGTGCCAGCAGCTTAGAACTAGCAGGTGGCAATGAGCAGTTCTTC
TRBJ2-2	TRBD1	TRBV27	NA	CASSPIGAGGISGELFF	TGTGCCAGCAGCCCGATCGGGGCAGGGGGCATCTCCGGGGAGCTGTTTTTT
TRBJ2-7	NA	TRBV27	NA	CASSFGQPVGTYEQYF	TGTGCCAGCAGTTTCGGACAGCCGGTGGGGACCTACGAGCAGTACTTC
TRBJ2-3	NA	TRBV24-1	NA	CATSQTRDTQYF	TGTGCCACCAGCCAAACGAGGGATACGCAGTATTTT
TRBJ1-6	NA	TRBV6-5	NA	CASSYNSNSPLHF	TGTGCCAGCAGCTATAACAGTAATTCACCCCTCCACTTT
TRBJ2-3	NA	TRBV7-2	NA	CASSPEGADTQYF	TGTGCCAGCAGCCCCGAGGGCGCAGATACGCAGTATTTT
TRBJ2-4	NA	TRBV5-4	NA	CASSLATKNIQYF	TGTGCCAGCAGCTTAGCAACCAAAAACATTCAGTACTTC
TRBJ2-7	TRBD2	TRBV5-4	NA	CASSLGTSGSYEQYF	TGTGCCAGCAGCTTAGGGACTAGCGGGAGCTACGAGCAGTACTTC
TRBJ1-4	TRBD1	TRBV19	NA	CATHGQGADTREKLFF	TGTGCCACTCATGGACAGGGGGCTGATACGAGGGAAAAACTGTTTTTT
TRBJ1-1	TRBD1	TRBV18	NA	CASSRTSDRVTEAFF	TGTGCCAGCTCACGAACCTCGGACAGGGTTACTGAAGCTTTCTTT
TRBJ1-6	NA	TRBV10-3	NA	CAIKDQLQGNSPLHF	TGTGCCATCAAAGACCAGTTGCAGGGCAATTCACCCCTCCACTTT
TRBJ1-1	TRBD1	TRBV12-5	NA	CASGKGQSNTEAFF	TGTGCTAGTGGTAAGGGACAGAGTAACACTGAAGCTTTCTTT
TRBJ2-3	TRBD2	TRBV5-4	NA	CASSSGTSGSGTDTQYF	TGTGCCAGCAGCTCGGGGACTAGCGGGAGTGGTACAGATACGCAGTATTTT
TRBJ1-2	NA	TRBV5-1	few	CASSFGQSSNYGYTF	TGCGCCAGCAGCTTCGGACAGAGTTCTAACTATGGCTACACCTTC
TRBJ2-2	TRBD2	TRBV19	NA	CASSIRLAVTGELFF	TGTGCCAGTAGTATACGACTAGCAGTCACCGGGGAGCTGTTTTTT
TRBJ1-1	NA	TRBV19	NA	CASSFGGRGTEAFF	TGTGCCAGTAGTTTCGGGGGACGAGGGACTGAAGCTTTCTTT
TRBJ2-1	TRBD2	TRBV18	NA	CASSPGLADYNEQFF	TGTGCCAGCTCACCCGGACTAGCGGATTACAATGAGCAGTTCTTC
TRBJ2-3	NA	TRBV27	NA	CASSLGQVIPLDTQYF	TGTGCCAGCAGTTTAGGGCAGGTGATCCCTCTAGATACGCAGTATTTT
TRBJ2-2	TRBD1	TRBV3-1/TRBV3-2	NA	CASGKTGGTGELFF	TGTGCCAGCGGAAAGACAGGGGGGACCGGGGAGCTGTTTTTT
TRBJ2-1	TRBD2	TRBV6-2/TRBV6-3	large	CASSYVAGGPVLNEQFF	TGTGCCAGCAGTTACGTGGCGGGAGGGCCTGTGCTCAATGAGCAGTTCTTC
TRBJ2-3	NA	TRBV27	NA	CASSMDYLTDTQYF	TGTGCCAGCAGCATGGACTATCTCACAGATACGCAGTATTTT
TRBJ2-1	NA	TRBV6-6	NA	CASSYSNLLNNEQFF	TGTGCCAGCAGTTACTCGAACTTACTGAACAATGAGCAGTTCTTC
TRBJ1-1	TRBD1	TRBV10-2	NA	CASSATGVPEAFF	TGCGCCAGCAGTGCCACAGGGGTCCCTGAAGCTTTCTTT
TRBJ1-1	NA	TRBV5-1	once	CASRQAYSNTEAFF	TGCGCCAGCAGACAGGCTTATTCGAACACTGAAGCTTTCTTT
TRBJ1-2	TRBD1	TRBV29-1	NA	CSVVGQGAANYGYTF	TGCAGCGTTGTTGGACAGGGGGCCGCTAACTATGGCTACACCTTC
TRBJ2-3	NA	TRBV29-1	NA	CSVVGGISTDTQYF	TGCAGCGTTGTAGGAGGGATTAGCACAGATACGCAGTATTTT
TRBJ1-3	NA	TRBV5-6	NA	CASSLREAERGNTIYF	TGTGCCAGCAGCTTGCGGGAGGCTGAGCGAGGAAACACCATATATTTT
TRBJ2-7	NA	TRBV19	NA	CASSTVGRGTGYEQYF	TGTGCCAGTAGTACTGTAGGCAGGGGCACCGGGTACGAGCAGTACTTC
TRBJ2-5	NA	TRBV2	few	CASSESYGLAETQYF	TGTGCCAGCAGTGAATCCTATGGGCTAGCAGAGACCCAGTACTTC
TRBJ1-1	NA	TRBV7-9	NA	CASSSDRNTEAFF	TGTGCCAGCAGCTCAGACAGGAACACTGAAGCTTTCTTT
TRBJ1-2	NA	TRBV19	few	CASSKTEFYGYTF	TGTGCCAGTAGTAAGACAGAATTCTATGGCTACACCTTC
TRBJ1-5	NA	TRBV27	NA	CASSLDAQGRRQPQHF	TGTGCCAGCAGCTTGGACGCACAGGGTCGACGACAGCCCCAGCATTTT
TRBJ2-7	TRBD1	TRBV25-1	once	CASTATGTYEQYF	TGTGCCAGCACAGCGACAGGGACCTACGAGCAGTACTTC